The sequence of this T cell receptor (beta chain) was determined in a study of blood T cell repertoires in COVID-19. At the level of the study: T cells, B-cell-depleted T cells, or PBMCs supplied cDNA or gDNA.

Study processing details: Amplification with reference gene primers provided the estimates of nucleated cell counts. Libraries were prepared by immunoSEQ multiplex PCR; TCRdb keeps only in-frame clonotypes and omits some of them. V, J and clone size were drawn from that table, and D and trimming were deduced from the DNA. The table records some 70,000 clones, about 88% of them present only once. The CDR3 consists of 14 residues. The germline V gene encodes CDR1 MNHEY and CDR2 SVGAGI. The junction had 7 bases not matched to a gene; V was cut back by 6 bases and J by 3 bases. The clonotype was recovered from a woman aged 40 to 50 who had recovered from COVID-19. The V and J genes are TRBV6-5 and TRBJ1-1; 7 bases agree with TRBD1. The sample comprised PBMCs or T cells enriched from blood (not recorded which). In nucleotides, the CDR3 is TGTGCCAGCAGCTTGGACAGGACCTACACTGAAGCTTTCTTT. This encodes CASSLDRTYTEAFF.